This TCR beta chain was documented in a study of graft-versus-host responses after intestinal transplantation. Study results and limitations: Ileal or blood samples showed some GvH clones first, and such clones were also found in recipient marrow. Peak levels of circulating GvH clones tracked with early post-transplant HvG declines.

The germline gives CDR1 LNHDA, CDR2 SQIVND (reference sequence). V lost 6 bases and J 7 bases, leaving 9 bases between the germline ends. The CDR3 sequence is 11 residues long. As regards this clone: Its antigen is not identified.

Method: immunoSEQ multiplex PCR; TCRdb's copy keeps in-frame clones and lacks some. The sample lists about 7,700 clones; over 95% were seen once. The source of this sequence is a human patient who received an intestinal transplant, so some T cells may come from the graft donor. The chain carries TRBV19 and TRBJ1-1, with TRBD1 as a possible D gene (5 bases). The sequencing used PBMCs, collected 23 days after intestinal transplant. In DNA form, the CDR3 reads TGTGCCAGTAGCCTCACAGGTGAAGCTTTCTTT. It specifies CASSLTGEAFF.